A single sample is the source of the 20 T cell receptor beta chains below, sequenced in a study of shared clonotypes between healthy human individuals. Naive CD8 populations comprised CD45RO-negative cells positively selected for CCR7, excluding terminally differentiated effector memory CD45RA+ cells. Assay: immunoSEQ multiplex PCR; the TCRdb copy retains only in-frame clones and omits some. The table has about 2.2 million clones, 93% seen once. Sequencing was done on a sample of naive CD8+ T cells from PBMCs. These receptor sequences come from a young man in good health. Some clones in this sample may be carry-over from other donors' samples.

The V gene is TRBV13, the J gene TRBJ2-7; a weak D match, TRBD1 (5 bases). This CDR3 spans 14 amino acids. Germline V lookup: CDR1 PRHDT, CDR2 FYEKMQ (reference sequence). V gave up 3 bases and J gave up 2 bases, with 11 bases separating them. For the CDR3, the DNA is TGTGCCAGCAGCTTTGGACATGGTACCTACGAGCAGTACTTC. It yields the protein CASSFGHGTYEQYF. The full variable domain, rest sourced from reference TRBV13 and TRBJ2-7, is AAGVIQSPRHLIKEKRETATLKCYPIPRHDTVYWYQQGPGQDPQFLISFYEKMQSDKGSIPDRFSAQQFSDYHSELNMSSLELGDSALYFCASSFGHGTYEQYFGPGTRLTVT.

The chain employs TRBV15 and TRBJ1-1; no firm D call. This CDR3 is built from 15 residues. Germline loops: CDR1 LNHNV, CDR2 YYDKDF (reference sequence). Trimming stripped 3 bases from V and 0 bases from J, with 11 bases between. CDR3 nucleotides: TGTGCCACCAGCAGCTGGAGTGCAATGAACACTGAAGCTTTCTTT. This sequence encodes CATSSWSAMNTEAFF.

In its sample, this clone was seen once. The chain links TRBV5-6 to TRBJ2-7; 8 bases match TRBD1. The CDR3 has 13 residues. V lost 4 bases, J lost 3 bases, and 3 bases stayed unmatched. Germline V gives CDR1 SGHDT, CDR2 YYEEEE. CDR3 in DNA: TGTGCCAGCAGCACAGGGGGGATCTACGAGCAGTACTTC. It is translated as CASSTGGIYEQYF.

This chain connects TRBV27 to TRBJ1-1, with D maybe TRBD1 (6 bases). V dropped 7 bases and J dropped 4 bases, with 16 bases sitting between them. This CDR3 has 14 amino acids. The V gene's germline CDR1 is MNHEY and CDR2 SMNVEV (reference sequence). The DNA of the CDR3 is TGTGCCAGCAAGCCAAGGGGGTTGGCCACTGAAGCTTTCTTT. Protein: CASKPRGLATEAFF.

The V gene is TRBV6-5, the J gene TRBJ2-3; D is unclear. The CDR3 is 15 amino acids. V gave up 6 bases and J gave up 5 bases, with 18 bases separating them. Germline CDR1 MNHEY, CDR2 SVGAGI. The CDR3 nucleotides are TGTGCCAGCAGAATTCTTGGCGACACCTTAGATACGCAGTATTTT. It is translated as CASRILGDTLDTQYF.

In nucleotides, the CDR3 is TGTGCCAGCAGCGAGGCCGGCCCGGGCTACACCTTC. Translation: CASSEAGPGYTF. The gene calls are TRBV9 and TRBJ1-2; D call uncertain. The CDR3 is made up of 12 amino acids. Germline V CDR1 and CDR2: SGDLS, YYNGEE. Trimming removed 3 bases at V and 8 bases at J, with 11 bases between.

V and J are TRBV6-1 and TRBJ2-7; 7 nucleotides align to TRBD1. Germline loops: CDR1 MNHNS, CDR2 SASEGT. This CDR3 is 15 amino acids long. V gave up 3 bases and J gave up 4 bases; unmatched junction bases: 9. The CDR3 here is CASSDHTRDRYEQYF. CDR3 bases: TGTGCCAGCAGTGATCATACCCGGGACAGATACGAGCAGTACTTC.

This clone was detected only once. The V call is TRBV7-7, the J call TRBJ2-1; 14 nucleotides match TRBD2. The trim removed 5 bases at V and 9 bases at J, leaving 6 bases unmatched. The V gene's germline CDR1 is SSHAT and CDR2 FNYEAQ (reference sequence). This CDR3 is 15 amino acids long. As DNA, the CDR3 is TGTGCCAGCAGCCCGACTAGCGGGAGGGGGGGTGAGCAGTTCTTC. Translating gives CASSPTSGRGGEQFF.

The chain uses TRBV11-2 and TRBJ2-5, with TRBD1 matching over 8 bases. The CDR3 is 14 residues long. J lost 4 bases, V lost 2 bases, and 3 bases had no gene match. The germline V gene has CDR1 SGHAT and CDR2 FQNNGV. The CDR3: CASSLYGQGETQYF. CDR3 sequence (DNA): TGTGCCAGCAGCTTATACGGACAGGGAGAGACCCAGTACTTC. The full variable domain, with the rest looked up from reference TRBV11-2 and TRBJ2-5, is EAGVAQSPRYKIIEKRQSVAFWCNPISGHATLYWYQQILGQGPKLLIQFQNNGVVDDSQLPKDRFSAERLKGVDSTLKIQPAKLEDSAVYLCASSLYGQGETQYFGPGTRLLVL.

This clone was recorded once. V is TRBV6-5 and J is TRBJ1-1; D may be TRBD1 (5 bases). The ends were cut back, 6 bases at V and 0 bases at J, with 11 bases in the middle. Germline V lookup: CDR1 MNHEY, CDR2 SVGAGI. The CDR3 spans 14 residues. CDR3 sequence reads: CASSNLGVNTEAFF. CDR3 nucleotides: TGTGCCAGCAGCAACTTGGGGGTGAACACTGAAGCTTTCTTT.

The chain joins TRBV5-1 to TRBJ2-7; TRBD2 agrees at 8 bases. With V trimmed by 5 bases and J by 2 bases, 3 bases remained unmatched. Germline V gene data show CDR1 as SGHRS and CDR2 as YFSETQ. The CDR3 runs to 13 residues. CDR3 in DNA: TGCGCCAGCAGGCCGGGACTAGCCTACGAGCAGTACTTC. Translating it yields CASRPGLAYEQYF.

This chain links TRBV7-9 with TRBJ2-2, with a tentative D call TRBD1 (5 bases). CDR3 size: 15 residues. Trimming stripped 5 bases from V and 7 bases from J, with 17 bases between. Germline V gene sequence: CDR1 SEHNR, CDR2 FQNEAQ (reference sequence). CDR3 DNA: TGTGCCAGCAGCCGCCCCCCAGACAGCAGCGGGGAGCTGTTTTTT. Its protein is CASSRPPDSSGELFF.

In DNA form, the CDR3 reads TGTGCCATCAGTGGAGCTCAGGACAGGCGCTCCTACGAGCAGTACTTC. Its protein product is CAISGAQDRRSYEQYF. The V call is TRBV10-3, the J call TRBJ2-7, with 7 positions matching TRBD1. The V gene end was trimmed by 4 bases and the J gene end by 0 bases; junction bases not matched to a gene: 9. The CDR3 has 16 residues. Germline CDR1 reads ENHRY; CDR2 reads SYGVKD.

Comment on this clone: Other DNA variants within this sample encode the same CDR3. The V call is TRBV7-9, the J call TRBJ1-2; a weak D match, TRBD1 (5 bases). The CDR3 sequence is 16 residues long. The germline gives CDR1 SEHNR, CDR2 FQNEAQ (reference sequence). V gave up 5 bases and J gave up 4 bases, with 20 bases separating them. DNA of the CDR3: TGTGCCAGCAGCCCTCTTCCAGGGACGAGATCCTATGGCTACACCTTC. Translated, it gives CASSPLPGTRSYGYTF. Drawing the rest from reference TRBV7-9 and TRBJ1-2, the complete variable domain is DTGVSQNPRHKITKRGQNVTFRCDPISEHNRLYWYRQTLGQGPEFLTYFQNEAQLEKSRLLSDRFSAERPKGSFSTLEIQRTEQGDSAMYLCASSPLPGTRSYGYTFGSGTRLTVV.

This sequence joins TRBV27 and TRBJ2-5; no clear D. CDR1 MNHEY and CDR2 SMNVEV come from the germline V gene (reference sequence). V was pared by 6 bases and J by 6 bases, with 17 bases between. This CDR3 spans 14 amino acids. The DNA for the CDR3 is TGTGCCAGCAGCCCCGTACCGGTTAAGCAGACCCAGTACTTC. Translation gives CASSPVPVKQTQYF.

CDR3 residues: CASSNPGGRGTEAFF. CDR3 bases: TGTGCCAGCAGCAACCCAGGGGGCCGGGGCACTGAAGCTTTCTTT. The chain carries TRBV21-1 and TRBJ1-1; the D call TRBD1 from the table was never checked on the DNA. TRBV21-1 is reported as a pseudogene. The CDR3 consists of 15 residues.

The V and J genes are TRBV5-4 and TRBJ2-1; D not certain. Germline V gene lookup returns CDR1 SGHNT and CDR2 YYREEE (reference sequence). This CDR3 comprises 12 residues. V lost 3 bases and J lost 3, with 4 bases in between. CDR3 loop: CASSSRYNEQFF. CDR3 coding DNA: TGTGCCAGCAGCTCCCGCTACAATGAGCAGTTCTTC.

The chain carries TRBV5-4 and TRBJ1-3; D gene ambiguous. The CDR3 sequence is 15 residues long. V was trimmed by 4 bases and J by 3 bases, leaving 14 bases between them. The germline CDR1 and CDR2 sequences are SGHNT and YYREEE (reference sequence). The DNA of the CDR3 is TGTGCCAGCAGCGTCTGGGGTACTTTTGGAAACACCATATATTTT. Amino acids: CASSVWGTFGNTIYF.

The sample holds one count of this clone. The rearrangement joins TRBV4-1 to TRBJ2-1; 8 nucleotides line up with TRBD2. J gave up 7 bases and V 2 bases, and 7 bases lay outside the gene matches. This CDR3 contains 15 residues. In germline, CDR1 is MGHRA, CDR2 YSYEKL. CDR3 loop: CASSQPAGVYNEQFF. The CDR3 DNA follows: TGCGCCAGCAGCCAACCAGCGGGAGTCTATAATGAGCAGTTCTTC.

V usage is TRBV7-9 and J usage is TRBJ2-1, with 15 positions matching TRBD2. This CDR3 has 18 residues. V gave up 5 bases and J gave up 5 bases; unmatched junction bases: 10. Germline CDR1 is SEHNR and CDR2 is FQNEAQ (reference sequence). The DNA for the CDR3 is TGTGCCAGCAGCCCGAGAGGACTAGCGGGAGGGCCCCACAATGAGCAGTTCTTC. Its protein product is CASSPRGLAGGPHNEQFF.